Listed here are 15 T cell receptor beta chains from one sample, sequenced in a study of cytomegalovirus exposure and HLA in healthy donors (dated by TCRdb to 2015 to 2018). Library prep was done by the immunoSEQ multiplex PCR assay. A mixture of 60 forward primers for TCR Vbeta segments and 13 reverse primers for TCR Jbeta segments was used in the multiplex PCR. TCRdb provides this immuneACCESS table in a form limited to in-frame rearrangements. Some clones are lacking; in checked studies, under half of them reflect an unresolved V gene, and why the rest are absent is not known. This sample is represented by under 130,000 clones; around three quarters of them were singletons. The ten biggest clones cover about a tenth of the sample. The sample comprised PBMCs. The receptor source for this set is a woman between 18 and 30 years old in good health and CMV-seropositive.

The J gene is TRBJ1-1, the V gene TRBV11-2; D is possibly TRBD1 (6 bases). CDR1 is SGHAT, CDR2 FQNNGV, per germline. The V end lost 3 bases, the J end lost 1 base, and 12 bases lay between the germline ends. The CDR3 has 15 residues. CDR3 in DNA: TGTGCCAGCAGCTTTTTAACAGGGTCGAACACTGAAGCTTTCTTT. Amino acids: CASSFLTGSNTEAFF.

A few counts support this clone. The chain employs TRBV11-2 and TRBJ2-5; maybe TRBD1 (6 bases). Germline CDR1 and CDR2: SGHAT and FQNNGV. The germline V and J ends were trimmed by 1 base and 3 bases, with 15 bases remaining between them. The CDR3 contains 16 residues. The CDR3 reads CASSLVSAHREETQYF. The CDR3 DNA reads as TGTGCCAGCAGCTTAGTTAGCGCACACAGGGAAGAGACCCAGTACTTC.

This clone was detected ten times or more. The V and J genes are TRBV19 and TRBJ2-3; 9 bases match TRBD2. Germline trimming cut 5 bases from V and 5 bases from J; bases unmatched to any gene: 5. The germline V gene has CDR1 LNHDA and CDR2 SQIVND (reference sequence). This CDR3 has 14 residues. The CDR3 DNA reads as TGTGCCAGTAGTTTAGCGGGAGCGGGAGATACGCAGTATTTT. Amino acid sequence: CASSLAGAGDTQYF.

This chain uses TRBV5-1 with TRBJ1-5, with a tentative D call TRBD1 (5 bases). V lost 4 bases and J 7 bases, leaving 18 bases between the germline ends. Germline CDR1 reads SGHRS; CDR2 reads YFSETQ. The CDR3 loop spans 15 amino acids. The CDR3 here is CASSEGTRQGQPQHF. The CDR3, as DNA: TGCGCCAGCAGCGAAGGGACTAGGCAGGGCCAGCCCCAGCATTTT.

This clone appeared a few times. J is TRBJ2-2 and V is TRBV7-9, with D maybe TRBD2 (6 bases). The CDR3 sequence is 15 residues long. Deletions cut 5 bases from V and 5 bases from J, with 15 bases between. In germline, CDR1 is SEHNR, CDR2 FQNEAQ (reference sequence). The CDR3: CASSPPGGLTGELFF. The CDR3 DNA is TGTGCCAGCAGCCCGCCCGGGGGTCTAACCGGGGAGCTGTTTTTT.

The chain is built from TRBV7-7 and TRBJ2-7; 9 positions agree with TRBD1. Trimming at V came to 5 bases and at J to 2 bases, leaving 4 bases not matched to a gene. The CDR3 covers 14 residues. Germline CDR1 reads SSHAT; CDR2 reads FNYEAQ (reference sequence). The CDR3 nucleotides are TGTGCCAGCAGCCCGGACAGGGGAGCCTACGAGCAGTACTTC. Its translation: CASSPDRGAYEQYF.

The genes are TRBV5-1 and TRBJ2-5, with 15 bases lining up with TRBD2. V shed 4 bases, J shed 0 bases, and the junction held 4 bases outside the gene matches. Germline-derived CDR1 and CDR2 are SGHRS and YFSETQ. The CDR3 contains 17 residues. The DNA of the CDR3 is TGCGCCAGCAGCACCGGACTAGCGGGAGGGTACCAAGAGACCCAGTACTTC. This encodes CASSTGLAGGYQETQYF.

V gene TRBV7-2 combines with J gene TRBJ1-2; 7 nucleotides agree with TRBD1. Germline V gene sequence: CDR1 SGHTA, CDR2 FQGNSA. Trimming at V came to 4 bases and at J to 0 bases, leaving 8 bases not matched to a gene. The CDR3 runs to 16 residues. The CDR3 DNA is TGTGCCAGCAGCTCTTATCAGGGGGGAGCTAACTATGGCTACACCTTC. This gives the protein CASSSYQGGANYGYTF.

V usage is TRBV2 and J usage is TRBJ1-2, with 8 nucleotides matching TRBD1. The V gene's germline CDR1 is SNHLY and CDR2 FYNNEI. V was pared by 7 bases and J by 3 bases, with 13 bases of the junction left unmatched. The CDR3 length is 16 residues. The CDR3 loop is CASIGLTGGEDYGYTF. CDR3 coding DNA: TGTGCCAGCATCGGGCTAACAGGGGGGGAGGACTATGGCTACACCTTC.

CDR3 sequence (DNA): TGTGCCACCAAACTAGCGGGGGCCTACAATGAGCAGTTCTTC. Translated, it gives CATKLAGAYNEQFF. This chain links TRBV15 with TRBJ2-1; 11 bases map to TRBD2. V dropped 7 bases and J dropped 2; count of bases not matched to a gene: 1. The CDR3 has 14 amino acids. The germline V gene encodes CDR1 LNHNV and CDR2 YYDKDF (reference sequence).

In its sample, this clone was seen a few times. V is TRBV10-3 and J is TRBJ2-2, with 11 bases identical to TRBD2. The V gene end was trimmed by 7 bases and the J gene end by 7 bases; junction bases not matched to a gene: 11. CDR1 and CDR2 from the germline V gene are ENHRY and SYGVKD. The CDR3 runs 16 residues. The CDR3 spells CAITQGLAGGIGELFF. The DNA for the CDR3 is TGTGCCATCACCCAAGGGCTAGCGGGGGGAATCGGGGAGCTGTTTTTT.

The gene calls are TRBV15 and TRBJ2-2; TRBD2 is a possible D gene (7 bases). Trimming left V 5 bases short and J 3 bases short, with 19 bases between. CDR3 length: 17 residues. In germline, CDR1 is LNHNV, CDR2 YYDKDF (reference sequence). CDR3 sequence reads: CATSVVGGAWDTGELFF. In nucleotides, the CDR3 is TGTGCCACCAGCGTCGTGGGGGGGGCTTGGGACACCGGGGAGCTGTTTTTT. Filled out from reference TRBV15 and TRBJ2-2, the complete variable domain reads DAMVIQNPRYQVTQFGKPVTLSCSQTLNHNVMYWYQQKSSQAPKLLFHYYDKDFNNEADTPDNFQSRRPNTSFCFLDIRSPGLGDTAMYLCATSVVGGAWDTGELFFGEGSRLTVL.

The J gene is TRBJ1-2, the V gene TRBV20-1, with TRBD1 identical over 8 bases. The germline V gene encodes CDR1 DFQATT and CDR2 SNEGSKA (reference sequence). This CDR3 has 11 amino acids. The CDR3 DNA follows: TGCAATGCCAGGGGGCGGGGTGGCTACACCTTC. Its translation: CNARGRGGYTF.

The J gene is TRBJ2-1, the V gene TRBV7-2; 7 bases fit TRBD2. CDR1 SGHTA and CDR2 FQGNSA come from the germline V gene. The CDR3 runs 13 residues. V gave up 7 bases and J gave up 7 bases; unmatched junction bases: 7. The CDR3 nucleotides read TGTGCCAGCACCCTCCGGGGAGGGAATGAGCAGTTCTTC. Encoded protein: CASTLRGGNEQFF. Together with reference TRBV7-2 and TRBJ2-1, the CDR3 gives the full variable domain: GAGVSQSPSNKVTEKGKDVELRCDPISGHTALYWYRQSLGQGLEFLIYFQGNSAPDKSGLPSDRFSAERTGGSVSTLTIQRTQQEDSAVYLCASTLRGGNEQFFGPGTRLTVL.

V usage is TRBV9 and J usage is TRBJ1-6, with a tentative D call TRBD1 (5 bases). The germline V gene encodes CDR1 SGDLS and CDR2 YYNGEE. V shed 0 bases and J shed 11 bases, with 18 bases lying between them. This CDR3 contains 16 residues. The CDR3 nucleotides are TGTGCCAGCAGCGTAGGGGCGGCGGGGGAGCGAGCACCCCTCCACTTT. This translates into CASSVGAAGERAPLHF.